This T cell receptor beta chain derives from a study of T cells in Graves' hyperthyroidism and ophthalmopathy (dated by TCRdb to between 2017 and 2020). Turning to the overall study: Peripheral blood samples were taken at initial diagnosis, before any treatment was given. TCR V-J signatures able to tell the groups apart were searched for in a discovery cohort of more than 90 patients, of whom around 43 had Graves' ophthalmopathy and about 55 had stable Graves' hyperthyroidism. Prospective prediction of ophthalmopathy was tested in an independent validation cohort consisting of 18 to 20 hyperthyroidism patients and more than 15 patients who later progressed to ophthalmopathy. The approximately 98 discovery patients were randomly divided into training and test sets at a 7:3 ratio. The study also compared thyroid tissue and blood T-cell repertoires from five or six Graves' hyperthyroidism patients. After blood sampling, hyperthyroidism patients were treated with methimazole at a starting dose of 30 mg daily, and ophthalmopathy patients were treated with high-dose intravenous methylprednisolone. According to the paper, TCR Vbeta CDR3 sequencing was carried out on 135 peripheral blood samples, which came from 40 to 45 ophthalmopathy, fewer than 80 hyperthyroidism and about 17 progressor patients. Study-wide conclusions, independent of this receptor: Ophthalmopathy was separated from stable hyperthyroidism by a 13 V-J signature model, with over 85% sensitivity and just over 81% specificity obtained in cross-validation and 80%/75% obtained in testing. Blood samples also contained most of the expanded thyroid clonotypes (frequency above 0.001), which suggests that blood repertoires may reflect thyroid immune responses. In validation, the model predicted progression to ophthalmopathy a median of roughly 6.1 months before onset, with about 67% sensitivity and about 72% specificity. Sample size was not statistically predetermined, and blinding of investigators to group allocation was not performed.

Amplification of TCR beta CDR3 regions was carried out from RNA transcripts. The TCR CDR3 was subjected to a first round of RT-PCR using the HTBI primer set and the Qiagen OneStep RT-PCR kit. Libraries were constructed in a second round of multiplex PCR, after which size selection and purification were carried out. The libraries were sequenced on an Illumina HiSeq2000 using paired-end 100 bp reads. The authors' pipeline ran thus. SOAPnuke was used to process the raw data, with reads discarded if the reads contained adapters or uncalled bases, had a mean Phred below 15, or lacked an exact constant-primer or identifier match. High-quality paired reads were merged with COPE v1.2.5, and unique nucleotide sequences were defined as clonotypes. MiTCR v1.1 was used to align the clonotypes against IMGT TRBV, TRBD and TRBJ reference segments. Analysis was restricted to V-J combinations with a frequency above 0.0001, which covered about 99% of repertoires. The TCS score was defined as F50 (clonal expansion) divided by E x V (chaos), with BLOSUM62-based TCRdist calculated between CDR3 peptides within each V-J. Welch's t-statistics and random forest reduced fewer than 600 V-J features to 10 to 15, which were used in a naive Bayes classifier (R e1071). Starting from the raw public reads, TCRdb applied fastp trimming at Q25, assembled clones with MiXCR and retained in-frame beta chains. Every CDR3 protein is listed once, alongside the most common genes and DNA of its rows. The V and J calls, along with clone size, are taken from TCRdb and not from the paper's own processing. This sample lists under 350,000 distinct CDR3 sequences; about 21% were detected once. Less than 65% of the sample is held by the ten biggest clonotypes.

Stable Graves' hyperthyroidism was defined as no progression to ophthalmopathy during 18 months of follow-up. Hyperthyroidism patients were newly diagnosed, had a disease duration of under 2 months, and were aged 18 to 65 years. Exclusion was applied to patients with uncontrolled infections, other autoimmune diseases, pregnancy or lactation. Diagnoses were established on the basis of clinical symptoms, serum thyroxine and TRAb, thyroid ultrasound, and orbital computed tomography. PBMCs were isolated from about 9.2 ml of fresh peripheral blood by Ficoll-Paque density gradient centrifugation. Total RNA was extracted with Trizol reagent, and quality was checked on an Agilent 2100 Bioanalyzer. A word on this clonotype: Which antigen it targets is not known. No qualities accompany the bases; no much larger clone lies one base away.

CDR3 length: 14 amino acids, cysteine to phenylalanine. Only the CDR3 part of the read is kept: 42 bases, read in frame from the first base. Trimming removed 7 bases from V and 0 bases from J; the gene matches leave 4 bases unexplained. The receptor was isolated from a woman between 45 and 60 years old with Graves' hyperthyroidism. Recombination linked TRBV12-3 or TRBV12-4 to TRBJ1-1; 8 bases in between match TRBD1. Sequencing used blood. The DNA sequence follows: TGTGCCAGCACTCGGACAGGGTTGAACACTGAAGCTTTCTTT. Its amino acids are CASTRTGLNTEAFF.